The 23 T cell receptor beta chains below come from one sample, sequenced in a study of blood T cell repertoires in COVID-19. Repertoires were generated with immunoSEQ multiplex PCR, while TCRdb's copy carries only in-frame clones and drops some. The sample has hundreds of thousands of clones; approximately 89% are singletons. The source material was PBMCs or T cells enriched from blood (not recorded which). The receptors derive from a man aged 40-49 years in a cohort exposed to, infected with or recovered from COVID-19 (not recorded which).

This chain links TRBV13 with TRBJ1-2; possibly TRBD1 for D (5 bases). Germline assignment: CDR1 PRHDT and CDR2 FYEKMQ (reference sequence). Deletions cut 5 bases from V and 2 bases from J, with 15 bases between. This CDR3 has 15 residues. CDR3 sequence reads: CASSRGPGLNYGYTF. Here the CDR3 DNA reads TGTGCCAGCAGCCGGGGTCCGGGACTGAACTATGGCTACACCTTC.

This chain joins TRBV9 and TRBJ2-5; TRBD1 aligns across 8 bases. The CDR3 extends over 15 amino acids. V gave up 4 bases and J gave up 4 bases; unmatched junction bases: 9. CDR1 is SGDLS, CDR2 YYNGEE, per germline. The CDR3 sequence: CASSPRTGKAETQYF. The CDR3, as DNA: TGTGCCAGCAGCCCACGGACAGGGAAGGCAGAGACCCAGTACTTC.

The chain couples TRBV5-1 to TRBJ1-1, with TRBD1 identical over 7 bases. V was pared by 4 bases and J by 6 bases, with 12 bases of the junction left unmatched. Germline-derived CDR1 and CDR2 are SGHRS and YFSETQ. The CDR3 sequence is 15 residues long. This chain's CDR3 is CASSLRQGFGAEAFF. Written as DNA, the CDR3 is TGCGCCAGCAGCCTTAGACAGGGCTTCGGCGCTGAAGCTTTCTTT.

This sequence joins TRBV5-1 and TRBJ2-1, with D uncertain. CDR3 length: 13 amino acids. Trimming removed 6 bases from V and 4 bases from J, with 11 bases in between. Looked up from germline, CDR1 is SGHRS and CDR2 is YFSETQ. CDR3 in DNA: TGCGCCAGCAACGGTCCGGGTTACAATGAGCAGTTCTTC. Residues: CASNGPGYNEQFF.

The rearrangement joins TRBV19 to TRBJ2-3; TRBD1 matches at 7 bases. There are 15 residues in the CDR3. Germline V gene lookup returns CDR1 LNHDA and CDR2 SQIVND (reference sequence). Trimming removed 6 bases from V and 0 bases from J; junction bases left unmatched: 6. The CDR3 protein is CASSRGTFSTDTQYF. CDR3 bases: TGTGCCAGTAGCAGGGGGACATTCAGCACAGATACGCAGTATTTT. Combining the CDR3 with reference TRBV19 and TRBJ2-3 gives the whole variable domain DGGITQSPKYLFRKEGQNVTLSCEQNLNHDAMYWYRQDPGQGLRLIYYSQIVNDFQKGDIAEGYSVSREKKESFPLTVTSAQKNPTAFYLCASSRGTFSTDTQYFGPGTRLTVL.

This clone was detected once. The chain joins TRBV7-2 to TRBJ2-6, with 7 nucleotides matching TRBD2. Germline V CDR1 and CDR2: SGHTA, FQGNSA. This CDR3 has 19 amino acids. The V segment lost 5 bases and the J segment 0 bases; nucleotides outside the gene matches: 13. CDR3 bases: TGTGCCAGCAGCCTCAATTCCCCAGCGGGGAACTCTGGGGCCAACGTCCTGACTTTC. Amino acids: CASSLNSPAGNSGANVLTF. Together with reference TRBV7-2 and TRBJ2-6, the CDR3 gives the full variable domain: GAGVSQSPSNKVTEKGKDVELRCDPISGHTALYWYRQSLGQGLEFLIYFQGNSAPDKSGLPSDRFSAERTGGSVSTLTIQRTQQEDSAVYLCASSLNSPAGNSGANVLTFGAGSRLTVL.

This clone was seen only once. The chain carries TRBV24-1 and TRBJ2-3; perhaps TRBD2 as D (7 bases). Germline-derived CDR1 and CDR2 are KGHDR and SFDVKD. The CDR3 covers 16 residues. The V end was cut by 4 bases, the J end by 2 bases, with 15 bases between. CDR3 nucleotides: TGTGCCACCAGTGAAGGGGGAGGGGACCCCACAGATACGCAGTATTTT. It encodes CATSEGGGDPTDTQYF.

The V call is TRBV4-1, the J call TRBJ2-3, with TRBD2 identical over 11 bases. The CDR3 is made up of 16 amino acids. Germline lookup yields CDR1 MGHRA and CDR2 YSYEKL. With 1 base clipped from V and 7 bases from J, the junction kept 7 bases outside the gene matches. The CDR3 is CASSQVLAGGVNTQYF. Here the CDR3 DNA reads TGCGCCAGCAGCCAAGTCCTAGCGGGAGGTGTGAATACGCAGTATTTT.

This rearrangement joins TRBV6-1 to TRBJ1-1, with 7 bases that match TRBD1. The V gene end was trimmed by 2 bases and the J gene end by 5 bases; junction bases not matched to a gene: 5. This CDR3 contains 14 residues. Germline-derived CDR1 and CDR2 are MNHNS and SASEGT. DNA of the CDR3: TGTGCCAGCAGTGAACGGGACAGTTTTACTGAAGCTTTCTTT. This gives the protein CASSERDSFTEAFF.

This chain connects TRBV11-2 to TRBJ2-7; no clear D. V gave up 1 base and J gave up 6 bases, with 7 bases separating them. CDR1 is SGHAT and CDR2 is FQNNGV in the germline V gene. The CDR3 consists of 12 residues. The CDR3 here is CASSLAVSEQYF. CDR3 nucleotide sequence: TGTGCCAGCAGCTTAGCAGTCTCCGAGCAGTACTTC.

This clone was detected a few times. In the same sample, other DNA sequences code for this CDR3. The rearrangement uses TRBV5-1 and TRBJ1-5; 7 bases are a match to TRBD1. This CDR3 comprises 15 residues. Trimming took 0 bases from V and 5 from J; bases not matched to a gene: 5. Germline V gene data show CDR1 as SGHRS and CDR2 as YFSETQ. DNA for the CDR3: TGCGCCAGCAGCTTGGGGACAGGTGGGGATCAGCCCCAGCATTTT. This gives the protein CASSLGTGGDQPQHF. The whole variable domain, filled in from reference TRBV5-1 and TRBJ1-5, reads KAGVTQTPRYLIKTRGQQVTLSCSPISGHRSVSWYQQTPGQGLQFLFEYFSETQRNKGNFPGRFSGRQFSNSRSEMNVSTLELGDSALYLCASSLGTGGDQPQHFGDGTRLSIL.

The chain links TRBV5-8 to TRBJ2-1, with TRBD2 matching 10 bases. Germline V lookup: CDR1 SGHTS, CDR2 YDEGEE. The V gene end was trimmed by 4 bases and the J gene end by 9 bases; junction bases not matched to a gene: 10. The CDR3 has 15 amino acids. The CDR3 region has the DNA TGTGCCAGCAGCCCCTCCGCTAGCGGGAGTTTTGAGCAGTTCTTC. Amino acid sequence: CASSPSASGSFEQFF. Full variable domain (rest looked up from reference TRBV5-8 and TRBJ2-1): EAGVTQSPTHLIKTRGQQATLRCSPISGHTSVYWYQQALGLGLQFLLWYDEGEERNRGNFPPRFSGRQFPNYSSELNVNALELEDSALYLCASSPSASGSFEQFFGPGTRLTVL.

The CDR3 DNA reads TGTGCCAGCAGTGAAGATCCCGCAGGGCTGAACACTGAAGCTTTCTTT. Translation gives CASSEDPAGLNTEAFF. The chain combines TRBV6-1 with TRBJ1-1, with D possibly TRBD1 on 5 matching bases. Per the germline V gene, CDR1 is MNHNS and CDR2 is SASEGT. V lost 1 base, J lost 0 bases, and 12 bases lay in between. The CDR3 runs 16 residues.

The chain couples TRBV27 to TRBJ2-7; the match to TRBD1 covers 10 bases. CDR1 and CDR2 from the germline V gene are MNHEY and SMNVEV (reference sequence). V shed 6 bases and J 4 bases; nucleotides not matched to a gene: 12. This CDR3 region has 16 residues. CDR3 in DNA: TGTGCCAGCAGCCGAGGGACAGGGGTCGAAGGATACGAGCAGTACTTC. Protein sequence: CASSRGTGVEGYEQYF.

The chain carries TRBV7-3 and TRBJ2-3; D not certain. The ends were cut back, 8 bases at V and 3 bases at J, with 15 bases in the middle. The CDR3 is made up of 14 amino acids. The V gene's germline CDR1 is SGHTA and CDR2 FQGTGA. The CDR3 here is CASSPWSDTDTQYF. The DNA for the CDR3 is TGTGCCAGCTCCCCCTGGAGCGATACAGATACGCAGTATTTT.

The chain uses TRBV7-2 and TRBJ1-1; TRBD1 matches at 7 bases. The CDR3 is 15 amino acids. Losses at the gene ends were 3 bases for V and 4 bases for J; bases not matched to a gene: 8. Per the germline V gene, CDR1 is SGHTA and CDR2 is FQGNSA. CDR3 sequence: CASSLQGERRTEAFF. CDR3 in DNA: TGTGCCAGCAGCTTGCAGGGGGAAAGGCGCACTGAAGCTTTCTTT.

The chain employs TRBV4-1 and TRBJ1-5; D gene uncertain. Germline CDR1 MGHRA, CDR2 YSYEKL. V lost 2 bases and J lost 0, with 11 bases in between. The CDR3 runs 16 residues. In DNA, the CDR3 is TGCGCCAGCAGCCAAATGGGAGCGTATAGCAATCAGCCCCAGCATTTT. This sequence encodes CASSQMGAYSNQPQHF.

This chain joins TRBV19 and TRBJ1-2, with D maybe TRBD1 (5 bases). This CDR3 has 13 amino acids. The germline gives CDR1 LNHDA, CDR2 SQIVND (reference sequence). The ends were cut back, 0 bases at V and 5 bases at J, with 7 bases in the middle. CDR3 DNA sequence: TGTGCCAGTAGTATAGACCGACAGTATGGCTACACCTTC. Amino acids: CASSIDRQYGYTF. Variable domain in full (rest from reference TRBV19 and TRBJ1-2): DGGITQSPKYLFRKEGQNVTLSCEQNLNHDAMYWYRQDPGQGLRLIYYSQIVNDFQKGDIAEGYSVSREKKESFPLTVTSAQKNPTAFYLCASSIDRQYGYTFGSGTRLTVV.

The gene calls are TRBV10-1 and TRBJ2-7, with 9 positions matching TRBD1. The CDR3 runs to 16 residues. Germline CDR1 reads WNHNN; CDR2 reads SYGVQD (reference sequence). Losses at the gene ends were 6 bases for V and 3 bases for J; bases not matched to a gene: 12. In nucleotides, the CDR3 is TGCGCCAGCAGCGCAGGAGGGACAGGGAAAATCTACGAGCAGTACTTC. Protein: CASSAGGTGKIYEQYF.

The V and J genes are TRBV7-3 and TRBJ2-5; the D gene is possibly TRBD2 (5 bases). Germline loops: CDR1 SGHTA, CDR2 FQGTGA. This CDR3 is 13 amino acids long. V was trimmed by 0 bases and J by 5 bases, leaving 7 bases between them. The CDR3 region has the DNA TGTGCCAGCAGCTTAACAACGGGGGAGACCCAGTACTTC. This encodes CASSLTTGETQYF. Looking up the rest from reference TRBV7-3 and TRBJ2-5 gives the full variable domain: GAGVSQTPSNKVTEKGKYVELRCDPISGHTALYWYRQSLGQGPEFLIYFQGTGAADDSGLPNDRFFAVRPEGSVSTLKIQRTERGDSAVYLCASSLTTGETQYFGPGTRLLVL.

This chain links TRBV3-1 (or the pseudogene TRBV3-2) with TRBJ2-7; D ambiguous. Per germline, CDR1 LGHDT and CDR2 YNNKEL (reference sequence). Trimming cost V 3 bases and J 5 bases, with 14 bases left between them. There are 14 residues in the CDR3. CDR3 bases: TGTGCCAGCAGCCAGAGGCCCCTCGAACACGAGCAGTACTTC. Translated: CASSQRPLEHEQYF.

This clone showed up just a few times. The gene calls are TRBV2 and TRBJ1-5; possible D gene TRBD1, 6 bases. The V and J ends lost 8 bases and 4 bases respectively, with 15 bases between them. Germline CDR1 is SNHLY and CDR2 is FYNNEI. CDR3 length equals 14 residues. The CDR3 spells CASVGGRGNQPQHF. The CDR3 DNA reads as TGTGCCAGCGTGGGGGGGCGAGGAAATCAGCCCCAGCATTTT.

The genes are TRBV19 and TRBJ1-2, with D perhaps TRBD1 (5 bases). CDR1 is LNHDA, CDR2 SQIVND, per germline (reference sequence). Trimming took off 6 bases at V and 4 bases at J, with 12 bases between the two ends. CDR3 length equals 13 residues. This chain's CDR3 is CASSKDSFYGYTF. CDR3 in DNA: TGTGCCAGTAGCAAAGACAGTTTCTATGGCTACACCTTC. The full variable domain, completed using reference TRBV19 and TRBJ1-2, is DGGITQSPKYLFRKEGQNVTLSCEQNLNHDAMYWYRQDPGQGLRLIYYSQIVNDFQKGDIAEGYSVSREKKESFPLTVTSAQKNPTAFYLCASSKDSFYGYTFGSGTRLTVV.